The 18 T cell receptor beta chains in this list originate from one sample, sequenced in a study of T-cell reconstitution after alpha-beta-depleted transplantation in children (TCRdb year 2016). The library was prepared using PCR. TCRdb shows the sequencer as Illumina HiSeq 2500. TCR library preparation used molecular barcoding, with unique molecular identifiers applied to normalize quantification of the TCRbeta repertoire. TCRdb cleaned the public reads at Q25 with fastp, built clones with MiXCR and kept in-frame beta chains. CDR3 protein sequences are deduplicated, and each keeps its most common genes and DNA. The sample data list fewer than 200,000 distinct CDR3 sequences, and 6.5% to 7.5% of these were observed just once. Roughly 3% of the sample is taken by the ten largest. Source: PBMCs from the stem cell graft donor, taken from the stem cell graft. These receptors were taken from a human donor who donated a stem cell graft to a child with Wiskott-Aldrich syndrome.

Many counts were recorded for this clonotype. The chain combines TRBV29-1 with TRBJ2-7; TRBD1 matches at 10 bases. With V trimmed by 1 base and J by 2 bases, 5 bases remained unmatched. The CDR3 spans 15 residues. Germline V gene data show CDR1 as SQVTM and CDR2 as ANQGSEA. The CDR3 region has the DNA TGCAGCGTTGAAGCCGGGACAGGGGACCCCTACGAGCAGTACTTC. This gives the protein CSVEAGTGDPYEQYF.

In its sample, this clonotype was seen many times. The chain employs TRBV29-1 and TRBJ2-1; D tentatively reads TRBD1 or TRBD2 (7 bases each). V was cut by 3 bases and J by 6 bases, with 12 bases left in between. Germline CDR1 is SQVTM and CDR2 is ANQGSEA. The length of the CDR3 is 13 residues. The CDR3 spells CSVEGRGGNEQFF. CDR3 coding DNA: TGCAGCGTTGAGGGCAGGGGGGGCAATGAGCAGTTCTTC.

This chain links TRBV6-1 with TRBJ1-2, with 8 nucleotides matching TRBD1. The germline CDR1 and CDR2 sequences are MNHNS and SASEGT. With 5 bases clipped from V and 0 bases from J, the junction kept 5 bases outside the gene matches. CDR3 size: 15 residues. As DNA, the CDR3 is TGTGCCAGCAGTCCGACAGGGGTCCCTAACTATGGCTACACCTTC. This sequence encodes CASSPTGVPNYGYTF.

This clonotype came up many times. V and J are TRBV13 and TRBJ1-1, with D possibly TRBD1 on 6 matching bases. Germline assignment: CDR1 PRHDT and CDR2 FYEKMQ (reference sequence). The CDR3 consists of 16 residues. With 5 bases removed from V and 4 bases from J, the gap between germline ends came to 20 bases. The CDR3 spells CASSPGFGGYPTEAFF. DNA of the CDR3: TGTGCCAGCAGCCCTGGTTTCGGGGGCTATCCCACTGAAGCTTTCTTT.

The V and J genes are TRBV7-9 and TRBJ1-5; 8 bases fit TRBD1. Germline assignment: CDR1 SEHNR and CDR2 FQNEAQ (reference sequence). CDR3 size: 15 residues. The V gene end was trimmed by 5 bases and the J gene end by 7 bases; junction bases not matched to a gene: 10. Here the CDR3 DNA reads TGTGCCAGCAGCCCGACAGGGGTTGTGGGGCAGCCCCAGCATTTT. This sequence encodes CASSPTGVVGQPQHF.

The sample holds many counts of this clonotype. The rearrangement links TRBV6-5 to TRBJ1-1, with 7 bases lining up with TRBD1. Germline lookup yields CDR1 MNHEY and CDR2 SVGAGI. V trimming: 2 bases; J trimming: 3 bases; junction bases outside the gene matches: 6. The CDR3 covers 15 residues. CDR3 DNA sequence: TGTGCCAGCAGTTACACGCGAGGGGGCCACACTGAAGCTTTCTTT. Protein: CASSYTRGGHTEAFF.

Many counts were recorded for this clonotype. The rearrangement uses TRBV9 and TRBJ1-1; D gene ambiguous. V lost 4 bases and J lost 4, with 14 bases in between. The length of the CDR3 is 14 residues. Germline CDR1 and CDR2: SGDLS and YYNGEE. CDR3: CASSPAGVGTEAFF. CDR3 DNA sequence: TGTGCCAGCAGCCCCGCCGGGGTAGGCACTGAAGCTTTCTTT.

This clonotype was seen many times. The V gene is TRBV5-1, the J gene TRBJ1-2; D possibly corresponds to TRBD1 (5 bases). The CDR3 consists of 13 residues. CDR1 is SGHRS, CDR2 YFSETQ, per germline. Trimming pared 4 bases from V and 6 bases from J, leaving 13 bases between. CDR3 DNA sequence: TGCGCCAGCAGCGTGGACATTGCGAATGGCTACACCTTC. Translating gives CASSVDIANGYTF.

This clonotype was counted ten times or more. This CDR3 reads CATSGAGHTGELFF. CDR3 nucleotides: TGTGCCACCAGTGGGGCAGGCCACACCGGGGAGCTGTTTTTT. This rearrangement joins TRBV24-1 to TRBJ2-2; D ambiguous. Deletions cut 5 bases from V and 3 bases from J, with 9 bases between. Per germline, CDR1 KGHDR and CDR2 SFDVKD. The CDR3 contains 14 residues.

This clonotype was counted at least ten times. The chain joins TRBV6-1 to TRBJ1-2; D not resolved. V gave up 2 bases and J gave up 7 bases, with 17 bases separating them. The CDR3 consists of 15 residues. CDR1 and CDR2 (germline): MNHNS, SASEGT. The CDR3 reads CASSEKTVGTLGYTF. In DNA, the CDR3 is TGTGCCAGCAGTGAAAAAACAGTTGGAACCCTTGGCTACACCTTC.

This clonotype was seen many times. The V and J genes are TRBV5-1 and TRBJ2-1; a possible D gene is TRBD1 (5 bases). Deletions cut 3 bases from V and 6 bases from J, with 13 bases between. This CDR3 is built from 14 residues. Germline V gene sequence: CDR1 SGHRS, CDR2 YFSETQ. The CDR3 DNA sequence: TGCGCCAGCAGCTCCGGACAAGTGGGCAATGAGCAGTTCTTC. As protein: CASSSGQVGNEQFF.

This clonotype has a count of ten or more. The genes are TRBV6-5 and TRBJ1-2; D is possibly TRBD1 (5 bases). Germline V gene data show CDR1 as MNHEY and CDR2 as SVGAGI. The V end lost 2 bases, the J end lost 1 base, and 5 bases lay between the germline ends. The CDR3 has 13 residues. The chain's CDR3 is CASSYGGNYGYTF. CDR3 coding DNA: TGTGCCAGCAGTTACGGGGGTAACTATGGCTACACCTTC.

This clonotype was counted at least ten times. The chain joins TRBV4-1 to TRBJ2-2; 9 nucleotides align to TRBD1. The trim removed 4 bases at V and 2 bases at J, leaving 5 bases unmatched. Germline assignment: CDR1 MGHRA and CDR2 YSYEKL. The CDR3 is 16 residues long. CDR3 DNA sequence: TGCGCCAGCAGCCCTTACAGGGGGCCTAACACCGGGGAGCTGTTTTTT. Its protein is CASSPYRGPNTGELFF.

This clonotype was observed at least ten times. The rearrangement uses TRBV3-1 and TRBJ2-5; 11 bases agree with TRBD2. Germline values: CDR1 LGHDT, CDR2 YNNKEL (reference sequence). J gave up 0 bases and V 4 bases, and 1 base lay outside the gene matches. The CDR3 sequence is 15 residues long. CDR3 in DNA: TGTGCCAGCAGCCCGACTAGCGGGAACCAAGAGACCCAGTACTTC. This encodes CASSPTSGNQETQYF.

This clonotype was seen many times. The CDR3 bases are TGTGCCAGCAGTCTTCGAGCCCCGGGACAGGGGGCGAAGAATGAGCAGTTCTTC. Residues: CASSLRAPGQGAKNEQFF. The chain carries TRBV27 and TRBJ2-1; TRBD1 matches 12 bases. V lost 5 bases to trimming and J lost 7 bases; unmatched junction nucleotides: 15. CDR3 length: 18 amino acids. CDR1 and CDR2 (germline): MNHEY, SMNVEV (reference sequence).

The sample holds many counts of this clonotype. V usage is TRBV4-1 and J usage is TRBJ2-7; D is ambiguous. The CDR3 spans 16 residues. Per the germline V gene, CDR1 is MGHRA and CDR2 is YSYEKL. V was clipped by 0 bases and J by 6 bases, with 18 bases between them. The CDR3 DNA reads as TGCGCCAGCAGCCAAGAGGGTGGGAACCCCACGTTCGAGCAGTACTTC. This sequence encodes CASSQEGGNPTFEQYF.

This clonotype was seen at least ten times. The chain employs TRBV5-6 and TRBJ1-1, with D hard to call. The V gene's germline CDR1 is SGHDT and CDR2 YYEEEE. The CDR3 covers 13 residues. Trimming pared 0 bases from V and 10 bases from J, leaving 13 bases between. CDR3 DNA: TGTGCCAGCAGCTTGGGTTTGAGCAGCCCAGCTTTCTTT. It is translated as CASSLGLSSPAFF.

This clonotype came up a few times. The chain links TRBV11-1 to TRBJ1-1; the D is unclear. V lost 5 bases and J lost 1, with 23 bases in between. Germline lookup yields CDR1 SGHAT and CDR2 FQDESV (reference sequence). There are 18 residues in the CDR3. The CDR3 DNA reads TGTGCCAGCAGCCATCCGGTTGGGGAGTATGGTGCGAACACTGAAGCTTTCTTT. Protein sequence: CASSHPVGEYGANTEAFF.